A selection of T cell receptor beta chains follows, all from one sample in a study of CD8+CD57+ T cells in acquired aplastic anemia. TCRdb passed the reads through MiXCR, listing each CDR3 protein once. The profile shows about 190,000 distinct CDR3 sequences, nearly 50% of them singletons. Sample: sorted CD4+, CD8+, or CD8+CD57+ T cells (not recorded which) from PBMCs. These receptors originate from a human donor with aplastic anemia. Each CDR3 is given with its conserved first and last residue. Fields, in order: V gene, J gene, CDR3 protein.

v_gene: TRBV7-3
j_gene: TRBJ1-1
CDR3aa: CASRGDRGEAFF

v_gene: TRBV2
j_gene: TRBJ2-1
CDR3aa: CASRPGAGKSNEQFF

v_gene: TRBV7-2
j_gene: TRBJ2-7
CDR3aa: CASSNKGEQYF

v_gene: TRBV7-9
j_gene: TRBJ1-5
CDR3aa: CASSLEGQPQHF

v_gene: TRBV10-3
j_gene: TRBJ1-1
CDR3aa: CAISESRENTEAFF

v_gene: TRBV29-1
j_gene: TRBJ1-2
CDR3aa: CSTSGTGSYYTF

v_gene: TRBV6-2/TRBV6-3
j_gene: TRBJ1-2
CDR3aa: CASSSLGTGGFNNYGYTF

v_gene: TRBV7-2
j_gene: TRBJ2-7
CDR3aa: CASSLAREGGEQYF

v_gene: TRBV20-1
j_gene: TRBJ1-5
CDR3aa: CSAEDRVGGQPQHF

v_gene: TRBV20-1
j_gene: TRBJ1-1
CDR3aa: CSAIRDTWPATEAFF

v_gene: TRBV15
j_gene: TRBJ2-5
CDR3aa: CATSGNRGGTQYF

v_gene: TRBV20-1
j_gene: TRBJ2-3
CDR3aa: CSARDPSGASTDTQYF

v_gene: TRBV5-1
j_gene: TRBJ2-7
CDR3aa: CASSLEGQGRDEQYF

v_gene: TRBV19
j_gene: TRBJ2-5
CDR3aa: CASTSGSRRTQYF

v_gene: TRBV13
j_gene: TRBJ2-2
CDR3aa: CASSWRGRTGELFF

v_gene: TRBV6-5
j_gene: TRBJ1-4
CDR3aa: CASSPSQGLNEKLFF

v_gene: TRBV24-1
j_gene: TRBJ1-4
CDR3aa: CATQKNEKEEKLFF

v_gene: TRBV6-5
j_gene: TRBJ1-2
CDR3aa: CASSYLGDFYGYTF

v_gene: TRBV19
j_gene: TRBJ2-5
CDR3aa: CASSMHTRRRGETQYF

v_gene: TRBV6-1
j_gene: TRBJ1-3
CDR3aa: CASMRTDNFSGNTIYF

v_gene: TRBV5-1
j_gene: TRBJ2-5
CDR3aa: CASSLGAGLGQETQYF

v_gene: TRBV7-3
j_gene: TRBJ2-1
CDR3aa: CASSALAGGNEQFF

v_gene: TRBV24-1
j_gene: TRBJ2-3
CDR3aa: CATRAPTGAGDTQYF

v_gene: TRBV3-1
j_gene: TRBJ2-3
CDR3aa: CASSQFAFATDTQYF

v_gene: TRBV19
j_gene: TRBJ1-1
CDR3aa: CASSRDRLNTEAFF

v_gene: TRBV7-9
j_gene: TRBJ2-2
CDR3aa: CASSLALRGGELFF